Listed here are 5 T cell receptor beta chains from one sample, sequenced in a study of T cell repertoires in cytomegalovirus infection. From the reads, TCRdb called clonotypes with MiXCR, one entry per CDR3 protein. The sample includes roughly 240,000 distinct CDR3 sequences, approximately 6.7% of them seen just once. Sample: PBMCs. Receptors were obtained from a human donor in good health (CMV status not recorded). Some clones in this sample may be carry-over from other donors' samples.

In this sample, this clonotype turned up many times. This chain connects TRBV20-1 to TRBJ2-1; 9 nucleotides line up with TRBD2. CDR3 length: 15 residues. V was clipped by 0 bases and J by 8 bases; unmatched bases: 8. Germline loops: CDR1 DFQATT, CDR2 SNEGSKA (reference sequence). CDR3 region: CSARDRASGADEQFF. The CDR3 DNA is TGCAGTGCTAGAGATCGCGCTAGCGGGGCCGATGAGCAGTTCTTC.

This clonotype was recorded many times. This rearrangement joins TRBV12-3 or TRBV12-4 to TRBJ1-5, with D unclear. Trimming left V 5 bases short and J 0 bases short, with 14 bases between. CDR3 length equals 16 residues. The chain's CDR3 is CASSPRRGYSNQPQHF. CDR3 bases: TGTGCCAGCAGTCCCAGACGGGGATATAGCAATCAGCCCCAGCATTTT.

This clonotype was found many times. The V and J genes are TRBV20-1 and TRBJ1-5; D ambiguous. The germline gives CDR1 DFQATT, CDR2 SNEGSKA (reference sequence). V dropped 2 bases and J dropped 6 bases, with 11 bases sitting between them. This CDR3 is built from 13 residues. CDR3 loop: CSARIPSGQPQHF. DNA for the CDR3: TGCAGTGCTAGAATCCCGTCCGGTCAGCCCCAGCATTTT.

The V gene is TRBV29-1, the J gene TRBJ2-7; 9 bases line up with TRBD2. This CDR3 comprises 14 residues. The germline V gene has CDR1 SQVTM and CDR2 ANQGSEA. Trimming removed 4 bases from V and 4 bases from J; junction bases left unmatched: 8. The CDR3 here is CSVVPIAGGYEQYF. CDR3 DNA: TGCAGCGTTGTTCCTATTGCGGGGGGGTACGAGCAGTACTTC.

A note on this clonotype: A read error may be the cause here, since a much bigger clone is one base away. CDR3 protein: CAGSEAGAMNTEAFF. The CDR3 DNA reads TGCGCCGGCAGTGAGGCGGGGGCAATGAACACTGAAGCTTTCTTT. The V call is TRBV10-1, the J call TRBJ1-1; TRBD1 is a possible D gene (6 bases). This CDR3 has 15 amino acids. Germline V gives CDR1 WNHNN, CDR2 SYGVQD (reference sequence).